One and the same sample provided the 32 T cell receptor beta chains below, sequenced in a study of T cell changes during pregnancy in multiple sclerosis. TCRdb's copy holds only in-frame clones and misses some; the assay was immunoSEQ multiplex PCR. Of roughly 88,000 clones in the sample, roughly 90% are singletons; the top ten hold 1.5% to 1.7%. The source was peripheral blood, collected in the first trimester of pregnancy. The receptors shown here come from a female donor with multiple sclerosis, enrolled in a pregnancy study.

This CDR3 reads CSVDLAVDQGTQYF. The CDR3 region has the DNA TGCAGCGTTGATCTCGCCGTGGATCAGGGTACGCAGTATTTT. The chain uses TRBV29-1 and TRBJ2-3; a possible D gene is TRBD1 (5 bases). From germline, CDR1 is SQVTM and CDR2 ANQGSEA. CDR3 length: 14 residues. The V and J ends lost 3 bases and 8 bases respectively, with 18 bases between them.

The J gene is TRBJ2-7, the V gene TRBV19; 7 nucleotides agree with TRBD2. This CDR3 spans 15 amino acids. Germline trimming cut 3 bases from V and 0 bases from J; bases unmatched to any gene: 5. Germline assignment: CDR1 LNHDA and CDR2 SQIVND (reference sequence). CDR3 bases: TGTGCCAGTAGTATCAGCCTAGCGGTCTCCTACGAGCAGTACTTC. Encoded protein: CASSISLAVSYEQYF. Based on the CDR3 plus reference TRBV19 and TRBJ2-7, the full variable domain is DGGITQSPKYLFRKEGQNVTLSCEQNLNHDAMYWYRQDPGQGLRLIYYSQIVNDFQKGDIAEGYSVSREKKESFPLTVTSAQKNPTAFYLCASSISLAVSYEQYFGPGTRLTVT.

This clone was detected only once. V is TRBV19 and J is TRBJ1-1; TRBD1 is a possible D gene (6 bases). CDR3 length: 15 residues. The V end lost 5 bases, the J end lost 0 bases, and 13 bases lay between the germline ends. Germline CDR1 is LNHDA and CDR2 is SQIVND (reference sequence). CDR3 residues: CASSQSTGMNTEAFF. CDR3 in DNA: TGTGCCAGTAGTCAATCGACAGGCATGAACACTGAAGCTTTCTTT.

A single count supports this clone. The chain carries TRBV5-4 and TRBJ2-7; TRBD2 matches at 15 bases. From germline, CDR1 is SGHNT and CDR2 YYREEE (reference sequence). J was trimmed by 6 bases and V by 4 bases; bases with no gene match: 8. This CDR3 region has 16 residues. The CDR3 protein is CASSPGLAGGPSEQYF. The CDR3 region has the DNA TGTGCCAGCAGCCCCGGACTAGCGGGAGGGCCAAGCGAGCAGTACTTC. Full variable domain (remainder filled in from reference TRBV5-4 and TRBJ2-7): ETGVTQSPTHLIKTRGQQVTLRCSSQSGHNTVSWYQQALGQGPQFIFQYYREEENGRGNFPPRFSGLQFPNYSSELNVNALELDDSALYLCASSPGLAGGPSEQYFGPGTRLTVT.

This rearrangement joins TRBV6-6 to TRBJ2-7, with 10 bases lining up with TRBD1. Germline V gene sequence: CDR1 MNHNY, CDR2 SVGAGI (reference sequence). J was trimmed by 6 bases and V by 5 bases; bases with no gene match: 7. This CDR3 contains 14 residues. The CDR3 reads CASSPGTGEAEQYF. CDR3 bases: TGTGCCAGCAGTCCCGGGACAGGGGAAGCCGAGCAGTACTTC.

V and J are TRBV19 and TRBJ1-1, with 7 bases matching TRBD1. The V gene end was trimmed by 11 bases and the J gene end by 6 bases; junction bases not matched to a gene: 9. Germline V gene data show CDR1 as LNHDA and CDR2 as SQIVND (reference sequence). The CDR3 length is 12 residues. CDR3 amino acids: CACQGVKAEAFF. CDR3 bases: TGTGCCTGCCAGGGGGTAAAGGCTGAAGCTTTCTTT.

The table lists this clone with a count of one. The chain combines TRBV7-8 with TRBJ2-7; 8 positions agree with TRBD2. Germline V gene lookup returns CDR1 SGHVS and CDR2 FQNEAQ. The trim removed 5 bases at V and 3 bases at J, leaving 9 bases unmatched. This CDR3 has 15 residues. As DNA, the CDR3 is TGTGCCAGCAGCCCTGGGACTAGTATATACTACGAGCAGTACTTC. It encodes CASSPGTSIYYEQYF.

The chain uses TRBV7-8 and TRBJ1-1; TRBD1 matches 8 bases. V was clipped by 2 bases and J by 1 base; unmatched bases: 3. The germline CDR1 and CDR2 sequences are SGHVS and FQNEAQ. The CDR3 is 15 residues long. The CDR3 coding sequence is TGTGCCAGCAGCTTATACGGGACAGGGAACACTGAAGCTTTCTTT. It encodes CASSLYGTGNTEAFF.

This clone was seen a single time. The chain couples TRBV19 to TRBJ2-1; 9 nucleotides line up with TRBD2. V lost 3 bases, J lost 1 base, and 4 bases stayed unmatched. The CDR3 spans 16 residues. Looked up from germline, CDR1 is LNHDA and CDR2 is SQIVND (reference sequence). The CDR3 spells CASSILAGSSYNEQFF. In nucleotides, the CDR3 is TGTGCCAGTAGTATTCTAGCGGGAAGTTCCTACAATGAGCAGTTCTTC.

This clone was found once. The gene calls are TRBV19 and TRBJ2-7; 9 bases align to TRBD1. This CDR3 contains 15 residues. V lost 3 bases and J lost 4; bases outside the gene matches: 7. Germline CDR1 LNHDA, CDR2 SQIVND (reference sequence). CDR3 sequence (DNA): TGTGCCAGTAGTATCAAGGGACAGGGACTATACGAGCAGTACTTC. It codes for CASSIKGQGLYEQYF.

This chain joins TRBV6-5 and TRBJ1-1; D gene ambiguous. The V gene lost 2 bases and the J gene lost 1 base, with 5 bases spanning the gap. Germline V gene data show CDR1 as MNHEY and CDR2 as SVGAGI. The CDR3 covers 13 residues. CDR3 in DNA: TGTGCCAGCAGTTACGCGAGGAACACTGAAGCTTTCTTT. Translation: CASSYARNTEAFF.

This chain links TRBV27 with TRBJ2-1, with D possibly TRBD2 on 5 matching bases. CDR3 length equals 15 residues. V lost 1 base and J 8 bases, leaving 15 bases between the germline ends. Germline CDR1 is MNHEY and CDR2 is SMNVEV (reference sequence). The CDR3 spells CASSLYPGIQDEQFF. CDR3 in DNA: TGTGCCAGCAGTTTATACCCCGGGATTCAGGATGAGCAGTTCTTC.

The J gene is TRBJ2-2, the V gene TRBV6-1; 14 nucleotides line up with TRBD2. V dropped 0 bases and J dropped 13; count of bases not matched to a gene: 4. This CDR3 has 15 amino acids. The germline V gene has CDR1 MNHNS and CDR2 SASEGT. The CDR3 reads CASSEAGLAGAPLFF. DNA of the CDR3: TGTGCCAGCAGTGAAGCGGGACTAGCGGGAGCGCCGCTGTTTTTT.

The chain recombines TRBV7-9 with TRBJ2-1; TRBD2 aligns across 11 bases. Germline V gives CDR1 SEHNR, CDR2 FQNEAQ (reference sequence). Trimming cost V 6 bases and J 9 bases; bases outside gene matches: 10. The CDR3 has 15 amino acids. The CDR3 spells CASRKPGLAAGEQFF. Written as DNA, the CDR3 is TGTGCCAGCAGAAAACCGGGACTAGCGGCGGGTGAGCAGTTCTTC.

The chain is built from TRBV27 and TRBJ2-2; D not certain. Trimming shortened V by 7 bases and J by 1 base, and 7 bases separated the two germline ends. Germline CDR1 reads MNHEY; CDR2 reads SMNVEV (reference sequence). CDR3 size: 13 residues. CDR3 sequence reads: CASTYQNTGELFF. CDR3 DNA: TGTGCCAGCACCTATCAGAACACCGGGGAGCTGTTTTTT.

This sequence joins TRBV19 and TRBJ2-5, with 7 bases aligning to TRBD1. From germline, CDR1 is LNHDA and CDR2 SQIVND (reference sequence). Trimming at V came to 5 bases and at J to 4 bases, leaving 4 bases not matched to a gene. The CDR3 has 13 residues. The CDR3: CASSPNRGETQYF. CDR3 nucleotides: TGTGCCAGTAGTCCAAACAGGGGAGAGACCCAGTACTTC.

This sequence joins TRBV4-2 and TRBJ2-7; D remains ambiguous. Germline CDR1 is LGHNA and CDR2 is YNFKEQ. Trimming left V 1 base short and J 2 bases short, with 9 bases between. The CDR3 loop spans 14 amino acids. CDR3 amino acids: CASSQGQSAYEQYF. Written as DNA, the CDR3 is TGTGCCAGCAGCCAAGGTCAGTCAGCCTACGAGCAGTACTTC.

The chain employs TRBV7-9 and TRBJ1-5; 9 bases match TRBD1. The V gene end was trimmed by 1 base and the J gene end by 4 bases; junction bases not matched to a gene: 8. Germline V gene lookup returns CDR1 SEHNR and CDR2 FQNEAQ (reference sequence). This CDR3 spans 17 amino acids. CDR3 sequence reads: CASSLGADRGVNQPQHF. CDR3 sequence (DNA): TGTGCCAGCAGCTTAGGTGCGGACAGGGGCGTTAATCAGCCCCAGCATTTT.

This clone was seen only a few times. The rearrangement links TRBV2 to TRBJ1-1, with D uncertain. This CDR3 has 14 amino acids. Germline CDR1 is SNHLY and CDR2 is FYNNEI. V was trimmed by 4 bases and J by 3 bases, leaving 12 bases between them. CDR3 nucleotide sequence: TGTGCCAGCAGTGGGCTGGGGAGAGACACTGAAGCTTTCTTT. Its protein product is CASSGLGRDTEAFF.

V usage is TRBV27 and J usage is TRBJ2-7; 7 nucleotides match TRBD1. The germline CDR1 and CDR2 sequences are MNHEY and SMNVEV (reference sequence). Trimming took 3 bases from V and 5 from J; bases not matched to a gene: 1. The CDR3 length is 12 residues. CDR3: CASSFTGDEQYF. The CDR3 region has the DNA TGTGCCAGCAGTTTTACAGGGGACGAGCAGTACTTC.

V usage is TRBV9 and J usage is TRBJ2-7, with 11 bases aligning to TRBD2. V trimming: 0 bases; J trimming: 7 bases; junction bases outside the gene matches: 12. The germline CDR1 and CDR2 sequences are SGDLS and YYNGEE. This CDR3 comprises 17 residues. For the CDR3, the DNA is TGTGCCAGCAGCGTAGACGGAAAACTAGCGGGAGTACGAGAGCAGTACTTC. Translation gives CASSVDGKLAGVREQYF. The variable domain in full, completed from reference TRBV9 and TRBJ2-7, reads DSGVTQTPKHLITATGQRVTLRCSPRSGDLSVYWYQQSLDQGLQFLIQYYNGEERAKGNILERFSAQQFPDLHSELNLSSLELGDSALYFCASSVDGKLAGVREQYFGPGTRLTVT.

This rearrangement joins TRBV9 to TRBJ2-3; the match to TRBD2 covers 9 bases. The junction had 3 bases not matched to a gene; V was cut back by 0 bases and J by 4 bases. CDR3 length equals 15 residues. CDR1 SGDLS and CDR2 YYNGEE come from the germline V gene. The CDR3 sequence: CASSVGGLASDTQYF. The CDR3 region has the DNA TGTGCCAGCAGCGTAGGGGGACTAGCATCAGATACGCAGTATTTT.

Worth noting for this clone: This may be a read error, as it is one base from a much larger clone. The genes are TRBV7-8 and TRBJ1-4; 9 positions agree with TRBD1. V trimming: 4 bases; J trimming: 6 bases; junction bases outside the gene matches: 3. This CDR3 spans 14 amino acids. CDR1 is SGHVS and CDR2 is FQNEAQ in the germline V gene. The CDR3 reads CASSSGTGYEKLFF. CDR3 coding DNA: TGTGCCAGCAGCTCCGGGACAGGGTATGAAAAACTGTTTTTT.

The chain has TRBV5-1 and TRBJ2-1, with 9 bases fitting TRBD1. J lost 2 bases, V lost 0 bases, and 3 bases had no gene match. The germline V gene encodes CDR1 SGHRS and CDR2 YFSETQ. This CDR3 contains 16 residues. CDR3 loop: CASSLGWDRAYNEQFF. In nucleotides, the CDR3 is TGCGCCAGCAGCTTGGGTTGGGACAGGGCCTACAATGAGCAGTTCTTC.

The chain combines TRBV5-4 with TRBJ2-1; 7 bases fit TRBD2. Germline V gene lookup returns CDR1 SGHNT and CDR2 YYREEE (reference sequence). The CDR3 spans 15 residues. Trimming cost V 2 bases and J 9 bases; bases outside gene matches: 11. The DNA of the CDR3 is TGTGCCAGCAGCTTCTTAGCGGGTTTATTAGGTGAGCAGTTCTTC. It specifies CASSFLAGLLGEQFF.

The chain employs TRBV5-1 and TRBJ2-1; weak D call: TRBD2 (6 bases). Trimming took off 3 bases at V and 5 bases at J, with 24 bases between the two ends. There are 18 residues in the CDR3. CDR1 and CDR2 (germline): SGHRS, YFSETQ. CDR3 protein: CASSWEGFVESGHNEQFF. The CDR3 DNA reads TGCGCCAGCAGCTGGGAAGGGTTCGTAGAGAGCGGGCACAATGAGCAGTTCTTC.

The V gene is TRBV19, the J gene TRBJ1-4, with a possible D match to TRBD1 (5 bases). Per germline, CDR1 LNHDA and CDR2 SQIVND (reference sequence). This CDR3 is built from 16 residues. Trimming removed 7 bases at V and 2 bases at J, with 17 bases between. CDR3 sequence reads: CASTPRGAGTNEKLFF. The CDR3 DNA follows: TGTGCCAGTACCCCCCGAGGAGCAGGGACTAATGAAAAACTGTTTTTT.

The rearrangement uses TRBV6-6 and TRBJ1-2; the D is unclear. The germline CDR1 and CDR2 sequences are MNHNY and SVGAGI (reference sequence). The ends were cut back, 0 bases at V and 1 base at J, with 9 bases in the middle. The CDR3 covers 15 residues. DNA for the CDR3: TGTGCCAGCAGTTACTCAGACACGATTAACTATGGCTACACCTTC. It translates to CASSYSDTINYGYTF.

This clone appeared a single time. The chain carries TRBV5-1 and TRBJ1-1; D is possibly TRBD1 (5 bases). The CDR3 consists of 15 residues. The V gene lost 0 bases and the J gene lost 1 base, with 10 bases spanning the gap. The V gene's germline CDR1 is SGHRS and CDR2 YFSETQ. CDR3 coding DNA: TGCGCCAGCAGCTTGGGGGGGGTAGCGAACACTGAAGCTTTCTTT. Protein product: CASSLGGVANTEAFF. The complete variable domain, with remaining parts taken from reference TRBV5-1 and TRBJ1-1, reads KAGVTQTPRYLIKTRGQQVTLSCSPISGHRSVSWYQQTPGQGLQFLFEYFSETQRNKGNFPGRFSGRQFSNSRSEMNVSTLELGDSALYLCASSLGGVANTEAFFGQGTRLTVV.

V is TRBV19 and J is TRBJ2-1, with D possibly being TRBD2 (6 bases). Germline lookup yields CDR1 LNHDA and CDR2 SQIVND (reference sequence). The V end lost 4 bases, the J end lost 0 bases, and 7 bases lay between the germline ends. The CDR3 is made up of 14 amino acids. The DNA of the CDR3 is TGTGCCAGTAGTACGGGGGTCTCCTACAATGAGCAGTTCTTC. This sequence encodes CASSTGVSYNEQFF.

The count of this clone is one. This chain connects TRBV5-4 to TRBJ2-2, with 8 positions matching TRBD2. CDR1 and CDR2 (germline): SGHNT, YYREEE (reference sequence). Trimming took 6 bases from V and 0 from J; bases not matched to a gene: 1. The CDR3 length is 14 residues. CDR3 nucleotides: TGTGCCAGCACGGGACTAGCGAACACCGGGGAGCTGTTTTTT. Its translation is CASTGLANTGELFF.

V is TRBV5-1 and J is TRBJ1-2; possible D gene TRBD1, 5 bases. Trimming pared 3 bases from V and 0 bases from J, leaving 18 bases between. The V gene's germline CDR1 is SGHRS and CDR2 YFSETQ. The length of the CDR3 is 17 residues. The CDR3 nucleotides read TGCGCCAGCAGCTGGGGTCCCATAGGGGTCGCTAACTATGGCTACACCTTC. Residues: CASSWGPIGVANYGYTF. Looking up the rest from reference TRBV5-1 and TRBJ1-2 gives the full variable domain: KAGVTQTPRYLIKTRGQQVTLSCSPISGHRSVSWYQQTPGQGLQFLFEYFSETQRNKGNFPGRFSGRQFSNSRSEMNVSTLELGDSALYLCASSWGPIGVANYGYTFGSGTRLTVV.